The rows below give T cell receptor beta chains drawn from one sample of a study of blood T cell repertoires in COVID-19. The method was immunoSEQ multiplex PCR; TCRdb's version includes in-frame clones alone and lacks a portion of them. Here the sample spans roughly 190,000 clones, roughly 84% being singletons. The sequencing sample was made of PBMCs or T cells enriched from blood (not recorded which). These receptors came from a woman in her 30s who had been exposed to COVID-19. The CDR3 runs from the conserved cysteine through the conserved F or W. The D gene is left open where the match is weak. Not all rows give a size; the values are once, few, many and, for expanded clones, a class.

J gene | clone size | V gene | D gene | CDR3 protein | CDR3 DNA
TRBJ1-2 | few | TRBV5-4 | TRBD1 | CASSLSQGDGRGGTF | TGTGCCAGCAGCTTGTCCCAGGGGGACGGGCGTGGAGGCACCTTC
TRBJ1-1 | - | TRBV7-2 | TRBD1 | CASSPDRRNTEAFF | TGTGCCAGCAGCCCGGACAGGCGGAACACTGAAGCTTTCTTT
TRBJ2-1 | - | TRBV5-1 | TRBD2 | CASSLSGGYNEQFF | TGCGCCAGCAGTCTTAGCGGGGGGTACAATGAGCAGTTCTTC
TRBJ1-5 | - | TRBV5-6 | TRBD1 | CASSLGTGGNSNQPQHF | TGTGCCAGCAGCCTCGGGACAGGGGGGAATAGCAATCAGCCCCAGCATTTT
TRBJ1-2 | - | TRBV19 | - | CAIPMGAGGYTF | TGTGCCATTCCGATGGGCGCCGGTGGCTACACCTTC
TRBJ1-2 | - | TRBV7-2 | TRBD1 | CASSLGGRQGALVYGYTF | TGTGCCAGCAGCTTAGGGGGGAGACAGGGGGCGCTGGTCTATGGCTACACCTTC
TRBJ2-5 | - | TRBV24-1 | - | CATSERGLGGRETQYF | TGTGCCACCAGTGAAAGAGGGTTGGGGGGAAGGGAGACCCAGTACTTC
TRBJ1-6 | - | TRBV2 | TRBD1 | CASSIWTGDYNSPLHF | TGTGCCAGCAGCATTTGGACAGGGGACTATAATTCACCCCTCCACTTT
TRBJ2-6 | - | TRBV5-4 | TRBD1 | CASSPGTAYVSGANVLTF | TGTGCCAGCAGCCCCGGGACAGCCTATGTCTCTGGGGCCAACGTCCTGACTTTC
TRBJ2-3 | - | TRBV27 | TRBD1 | CASSLPSGTGLTDTQYF | TGTGCCAGCAGTTTACCCTCCGGGACAGGGCTAACAGATACGCAGTATTTT
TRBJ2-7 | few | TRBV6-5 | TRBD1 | CASSPLGQGYEQYF | TGTGCCAGCAGCCCACTCGGACAGGGATACGAGCAGTACTTC
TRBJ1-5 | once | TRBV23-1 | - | CASSPLDQPQHF | TGCGCCAGCAGTCCCCTAGATCAGCCCCAGCATTTT
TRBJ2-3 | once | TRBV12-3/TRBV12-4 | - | CASSFREPIAQYF | TGTGCCAGCAGTTTCCGGGAACCTATCGCGCAGTATTTT
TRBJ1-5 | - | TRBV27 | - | CASSLGSGGNQPQHF | TGTGCCAGCAGTTTAGGATCAGGGGGCAATCAGCCCCAGCATTTT
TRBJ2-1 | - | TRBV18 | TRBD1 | CASSSTGGFSYNEQFF | TGTGCCAGCTCATCTACAGGGGGATTCTCCTACAATGAGCAGTTCTTC
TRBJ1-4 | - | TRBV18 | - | CASSPPSPDRSNEKLFF | TGTGCCAGCTCACCACCAAGCCCGGACAGATCTAATGAAAAACTGTTTTTT
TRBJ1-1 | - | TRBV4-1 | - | CASSHATARDTEAFF | TGCGCCAGCAGCCATGCGACCGCGAGGGACACTGAAGCTTTCTTT
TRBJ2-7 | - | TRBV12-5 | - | CASGPPTGRRYEQYF | TGTGCTAGTGGTCCCCCGACAGGCCGAAGGTACGAGCAGTACTTC
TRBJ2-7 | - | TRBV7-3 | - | CASSPGPAYEQYF | TGTGCCAGCAGCCCTGGCCCAGCCTACGAGCAGTACTTC